These 2 T cell receptor beta chains share one sample of origin, sequenced in a study of OX40 agonist ivuxolimab in advanced cancers. Data came from immunoSEQ multiplex PCR; TCRdb stores just in-frame clones and leaves some out. The sample records tens of thousands of clones, 85% to 95% being singletons. The sequencing here drew on CD4+ or CD8+ T cells sorted from blood, taken in a trial of the OX40 agonist ivuxolimab. The receptors originated from an adult with an advanced solid tumor such as melanoma, head and neck, liver or kidney cancer.

The V and J genes are TRBV7-6 and TRBJ1-3; a weak D match, TRBD1 (5 bases). CDR1 is SGHVS, CDR2 FNYEAQ, per germline. The germline V and J ends were trimmed by 0 bases and 0 bases, with 9 bases remaining between them. The CDR3 length is 16 residues. The CDR3 spells CASSLADILSGNTIYF. CDR3 nucleotides: TGTGCCAGCAGCTTAGCGGACATCCTCTCTGGAAACACCATATATTTT.

The V call is TRBV19, the J call TRBJ1-1; D remains ambiguous. The germline V gene encodes CDR1 LNHDA and CDR2 SQIVND (reference sequence). With 2 bases removed from V and 7 bases from J, the gap between germline ends came to 8 bases. This CDR3 contains 12 residues. The CDR3 nucleotides are TGTGCCAGTAGTATATGGGGATTTGAAGCTTTCTTT. Translating gives CASSIWGFEAFF.